Each of the 14 T cell receptor beta chains below was sequenced from the same sample in a study of cytomegalovirus exposure and HLA in healthy donors. Primers included in the PCR were 60 Vbeta and 13 Jbeta primers. Sequencing used immunoSEQ multiplex PCR; TCRdb keeps in-frame clones, though not all of them. This sample yields some 180,000 clones, of which around 88% are seen a single time; 1.5% to 2% belongs to the top ten. The sequenced sample was PBMCs. Receptors originate from a man aged 40-49 years in good health and CMV-seropositive.

The genes are TRBV5-1 and TRBJ2-7, with D perhaps TRBD1 (5 bases). The length of the CDR3 is 17 residues. Between the trimmed V and J ends, which lost 0 bases and 2 bases, there was a span of 18 bases. Germline CDR1 SGHRS, CDR2 YFSETQ. The CDR3 spells CASSLGGWAGQPYEQYF. The CDR3 nucleotides read TGCGCCAGCAGCTTGGGTGGTTGGGCAGGACAACCCTACGAGCAGTACTTC.

The V call is TRBV18, the J call TRBJ2-7; TRBD2 aligns across 13 bases. The germline CDR1 and CDR2 sequences are KGHSH and LQKENI. The junction had 11 bases not matched to a gene; V was cut back by 2 bases and J by 7 bases. The CDR3 sequence is 17 residues long. CDR3 sequence (DNA): TGTGCCAGCTCACCAAGAGGACTAGCGGGAGTGGTGAGTGAGCAGTACTTC. Protein: CASSPRGLAGVVSEQYF.

The rearrangement uses TRBV15 and TRBJ2-5; D unresolved. The CDR3 spans 12 residues. V was cut by 3 bases and J by 6 bases, with 8 bases left in between. Germline-derived CDR1 and CDR2 are LNHNV and YYDKDF (reference sequence). For the CDR3, the DNA is TGTGCCACCAGCAGCGCTACTAAGACCCAGTACTTC. This encodes CATSSATKTQYF.

This clone was recorded only once. The V gene is TRBV7-2, the J gene TRBJ1-1; D gene uncertain. Trimming removed 1 base at V and 1 base at J, with 7 bases between. The length of the CDR3 is 14 residues. Germline CDR1 reads SGHTA; CDR2 reads FQGNSA. For the CDR3, the DNA is TGTGCCAGCAGCTTAGGAGGATGGAACACTGAAGCTTTCTTT. Amino acid sequence: CASSLGGWNTEAFF.

The J gene is TRBJ2-7, the V gene TRBV11-3; TRBD1 aligns across 8 bases. Germline V lookup: CDR1 SGHNT, CDR2 YENEEA. The CDR3 contains 14 residues. With V trimmed by 4 bases and J by 7 bases, 9 bases remained unmatched. Written as DNA, the CDR3 is TGTGCCAGCAGCTCATCTGGACAGGGACGGGAGCAGTACTTC. Its protein is CASSSSGQGREQYF.

The J gene is TRBJ2-7, the V gene TRBV19; TRBD1 aligns across 7 bases. V trimming: 7 bases; J trimming: 7 bases; junction bases outside the gene matches: 7. The germline V gene has CDR1 LNHDA and CDR2 SQIVND (reference sequence). CDR3 size: 12 residues. The CDR3 DNA sequence: TGTGCCAGTACGGGACAGATAAGTGAGCAGTACTTC. This encodes CASTGQISEQYF.

J is TRBJ1-5 and V is TRBV28; 7 bases match TRBD1. The CDR3 covers 16 residues. Germline V CDR1 and CDR2: MDHEN, SYDVKM. V was pared by 7 bases and J by 5 bases, with 14 bases of the junction left unmatched. This CDR3 reads CASTLARGRVHQPQHF. CDR3 nucleotides: TGTGCCAGCACCCTTGCAAGGGGGCGGGTTCATCAGCCCCAGCATTTT.

CDR3 sequence reads: CASEASANEKLFF. CDR3 DNA: TGTGCCAGCGAGGCTTCAGCTAATGAAAAACTGTTTTTT. This chain links TRBV5-6 with TRBJ1-4; D gene ambiguous. The CDR3 has 13 amino acids. Trimming cost V 7 bases and J 3 bases, with 10 bases left between them. Germline V lookup: CDR1 SGHDT, CDR2 YYEEEE.

The chain recombines TRBV10-1 with TRBJ1-2; the D is unclear. This CDR3 comprises 13 residues. With 6 bases removed from V and 8 bases from J, the gap between germline ends came to 16 bases. Germline V gene lookup returns CDR1 WNHNN and CDR2 SYGVQD (reference sequence). CDR3 region: CASSSDPIGGYTF. CDR3 DNA: TGCGCCAGCAGCAGCGACCCTATTGGCGGCTACACCTTC.

For the CDR3, the DNA is TGTGCCAGCAGCCAGGGGGGTCGGATCCTTAATGAAAAACTGTTTTTT. Residues: CASSQGGRILNEKLFF. The V and J genes are TRBV7-2 and TRBJ1-4; 7 bases line up with TRBD1. Germline V gives CDR1 SGHTA, CDR2 FQGNSA. With 5 bases clipped from V and 4 bases from J, the junction kept 10 bases outside the gene matches. The CDR3 consists of 16 residues.

The chain recombines TRBV6-5 with TRBJ2-7, with 9 bases aligning to TRBD1. CDR3 length: 15 residues. Losses at the gene ends were 0 bases for V and 4 bases for J; bases not matched to a gene: 4. The germline V gene encodes CDR1 MNHEY and CDR2 SVGAGI. CDR3 bases: TGTGCCAGCAGTTACTCGAAACAGGGGGCTTACGAGCAGTACTTC. Protein product: CASSYSKQGAYEQYF.

The chain has TRBV5-6 and TRBJ2-5; 12 positions match TRBD1. Germline CDR1 reads SGHDT; CDR2 reads YYEEEE. After removal of 0 bases from V and 13 bases from J, the junction contained 10 bases not matched to a gene. The CDR3 is 15 residues long. CDR3 residues: CASSLGDRGRGPLYF. The CDR3 DNA is TGTGCCAGCAGCTTGGGGGACAGGGGGCGGGGCCCTCTGTACTTC.

The chain couples TRBV27 to TRBJ2-2; 9 bases fit TRBD1. From germline, CDR1 is MNHEY and CDR2 SMNVEV (reference sequence). The CDR3 totals 19 residues. The trim removed 6 bases at V and 6 bases at J, leaving 20 bases unmatched. CDR3 in amino acids: CASRTRLKGGQGLAGELFF. CDR3 bases: TGTGCCAGCAGAACAAGGCTTAAGGGGGGACAGGGTCTCGCCGGGGAGCTGTTTTTT.

The chain carries TRBV11-1 and TRBJ1-2; D possibly corresponds to TRBD1 (6 bases). Between the trimmed V and J ends, which lost 5 bases and 3 bases, there was a span of 19 bases. From germline, CDR1 is SGHAT and CDR2 FQDESV (reference sequence). This CDR3 comprises 16 residues. CDR3: CASSPRTAPSDYGYTF. In DNA form, the CDR3 reads TGTGCCAGCAGCCCCCGGACAGCCCCTTCTGACTATGGCTACACCTTC.